The T cell receptor (beta chain) described here comes from a study of T cell repertoires in cytomegalovirus infection (dated by TCRdb to the late 2010s). Regarding the complete study: Peptide stimulations targeted recently identified HLA-C-restricted CMV epitopes, whose presentation resists viral immunomodulation, together with well-studied HLA-B-restricted epitopes. Donor HLA type was relevant to the analysis, as public TCR beta signatures indicated carriage of CMV infection together with the matching HLA type.

Sample treatment or condition, as interpreted from the label and publication: in vitro stimulation with specific CMV peptide epitopes to enrich CMV-specific T cells. Comment on this clonotype: Its target antigen remains unknown. The record has no base qualities; no much larger clone is one base away.

The full study reports these points: The ex vivo response was dominated by HLA-C-restricted CMV-specific TCR beta clonotypes, which also provided the single most frequent clonotype in two of eight donors. In both this cohort and an independent roughly 360-donor cohort, the cumulative frequency of public TCR beta family members distinguished carriers of CMV infection plus the relevant HLA type.

Inclusive of the bounding cysteine and phenylalanine, the CDR3 is 14 residues long. The entry retains the CDR3 DNA only, 42 bases that are in frame from base 1. V lost 5 bases and J lost 6 bases, and the count of bases not matched to a germline gene is 8. The CDR1 and CDR2 encoded by the germline V gene are SGHVS and FQNEAQ. TCRdb records Illumina HiSeq 1500 as the sequencer. In-frame beta chains were kept once TCRdb had trimmed the public reads at Q25 with fastp and called clones with MiXCR. Identical CDR3 protein sequences are pooled into one entry, listed with their most common genes and DNA. This sample comprises a few hundred thousand distinct CDR3 sequences, almost 40% of them detected only once. The top ten hold around 46% of the sample.

This TCR came from a human donor in good health (CMV status not recorded). Some clones in this sample may be carry-over from other donors' samples. Specimen: cultured PBMCs, collected from culture after CMV antigen stimulation. The chain employs TRBV7-8 and TRBJ2-3, and 7 bases in between align with TRBD2. The CDR3 reads as follows: CASSPSLAGDTQYF. The sequenced DNA is TGTGCCAGCAGCCCGTCATTAGCGGGTGATACGCAGTATTTT.